This TCR beta chain appears in the sequencing data of a study of OX40 agonist ivuxolimab in advanced cancers. Generated by immunoSEQ multiplex PCR, the TCRdb table keeps only in-frame clones and is missing some. The sample lists 45,000 to 55,000 clones, about 86% occurring once. To note about this clone: Its antigen is not identified.

Study observations and caveats: Antigen specificity was not determined for the expanded peripheral T cells.

Source: CD4+ or CD8+ T cells sorted from blood, taken in a trial of the OX40 agonist ivuxolimab. The sequence was obtained from an adult with an advanced solid tumor such as melanoma, head and neck, liver or kidney cancer.

CDR3 DNA sequence: TGTGCCAGCAGCGTAGGGACTAGCGGGAGTAGGTACGAGCAGTACTTC. Its translation is CASSVGTSGSRYEQYF. The genes are TRBV9 and TRBJ2-7, with 13 bases lining up with TRBD2. CDR1 SGDLS and CDR2 YYNGEE come from the germline V gene. V gave up 0 bases and J gave up 4 bases; unmatched junction bases: 4. CDR3 length: 16 residues.